The source of this T cell receptor beta chain is a study of blood T cell repertoires in COVID-19. Study as a whole: The analysed material was cDNA or gDNA that came from T cells, B-cell-depleted T cells, or PBMCs.

The protocol was immunoSEQ multiplex PCR, while the TCRdb copy is restricted to in-frame clones and leaves out a portion. Among about 170,000 clones listed, more than 75% were seen once. Germline V CDR1 and CDR2: WNHNN, SYGVQD (reference sequence). CDR3 size: 14 residues. The ends were cut back, 0 bases at V and 10 bases at J, with 13 bases in the middle. The sequenced material came from peripheral blood. This clonotype was obtained from a man in his 70s with acute or convalescent COVID-19. The rearrangement joins TRBV10-1 to TRBJ2-1, with D maybe TRBD2 (5 bases). The CDR3 bases are TGCGCCAGCAGTGAGTCGGTGGGGAGCGGAGAGCAGTTCTTC. Translating it yields CASSESVGSGEQFF.